This T cell receptor (beta chain) was sequenced in a study of early T cells in non-severe SARS-CoV-2 infection (dated by TCRdb to the early 2020s). Broadly, across the study: Because TCR sequencing was done on bulk RNA from unsorted whole blood, the alpha and beta chains could not be paired. What the authors observed across the whole study: Matching against VDJdb was skewed toward anti-spike CD8 responses, likely underestimated virus-specific expansions, and missed private and CD4 specificities.

Ten or more counts support this clonotype. No antigen is known for it. Per-base qualities were not stored, and no clone one base away is much larger. Library method: 5' RACE. TCRdb shows the sequencer as NextSeq 500. Unique molecular identifiers were attached to individual cDNA molecules in the TCR library protocol so that sequencing error and PCR bias could be corrected. Both TCR alpha and beta chains were sequenced, and tight co-correlation was observed between alpha and beta sequence abundances in each sample. Regarding the original processing steps: Decombinator V4 was used to perform V gene, J gene and CDR3 annotation of TCR sequences. TCRs were defined as expanded if a significant change between any two time points was detected under a Poisson model with p below 0.0001. TCR abundances were normalised to the total number of TCRs sequenced per sample and were expressed as counts per million. VDJdb, accessed 1 November 2021, was searched for CMV, EBV and SARS-CoV-2 annotated TCRs, with TCRs annotated for multiple antigens excluded. The public reads were quality trimmed at Q25 with fastp and then assembled into clones with MiXCR by TCRdb, keeping productive beta chains. Entries are consolidated by CDR3 protein sequence, retaining the most common genes and DNA. The V and J calls shown here were made by TCRdb, not taken from the authors' results. The sample contains about 31,000 distinct CDR3 sequences, less than 8.5% of them found a single time. Jointly, the top ten make up about 13% of the sample.

Set within a cohort of healthcare workers in London, UK, this nested case-control study involved weekly PCR testing of nasopharyngeal swabs along with blood sampling. Healthcare workers were recruited during the week of the UK lockdown, between 23 and 31 March 2020, and followed weekly for up to about 16 weeks. This TCR derives from an adult who was a healthcare worker with PCR-confirmed SARS-CoV-2 infection or an uninfected control (not recorded which). The sample consisted of whole blood, taken at baseline.

The CDR3 loop reads CASRGQGIEKLFF. The DNA is TGTGCCAGCAGAGGACAGGGCATTGAAAAACTGTTTTTT. The sequence links TRBV12-3 or TRBV12-4 to TRBJ1-4; 8 nucleotides in the junction match TRBD1. Counted from cysteine to phenylalanine, this CDR3 has 13 amino acids. Kept here is only the CDR3 DNA, which spans 39 bases and is read in frame from base 1. From V the trimming removes 6 bases and from J it removes 7 bases, while the gene matches leave 4 bases of the junction unaccounted for.